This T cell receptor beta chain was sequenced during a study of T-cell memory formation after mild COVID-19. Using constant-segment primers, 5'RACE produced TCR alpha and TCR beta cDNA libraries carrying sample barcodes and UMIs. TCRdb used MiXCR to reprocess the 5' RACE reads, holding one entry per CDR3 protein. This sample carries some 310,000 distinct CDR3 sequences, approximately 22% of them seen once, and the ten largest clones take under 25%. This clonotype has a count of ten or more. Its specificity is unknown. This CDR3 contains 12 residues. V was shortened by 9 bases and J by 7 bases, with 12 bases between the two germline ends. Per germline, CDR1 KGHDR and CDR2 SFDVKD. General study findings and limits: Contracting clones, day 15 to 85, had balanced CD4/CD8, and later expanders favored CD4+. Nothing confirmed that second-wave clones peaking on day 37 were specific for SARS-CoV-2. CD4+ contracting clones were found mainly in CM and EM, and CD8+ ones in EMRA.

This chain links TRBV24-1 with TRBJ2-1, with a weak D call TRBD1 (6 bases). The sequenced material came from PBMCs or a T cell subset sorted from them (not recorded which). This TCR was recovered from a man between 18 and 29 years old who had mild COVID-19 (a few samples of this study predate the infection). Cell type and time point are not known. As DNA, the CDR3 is TGTGCCACCGCCTACAGGGTGAATGAGCAGTTCTTC. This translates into CATAYRVNEQFF.